This record concerns one TCR beta chain sequence. The table came from immunoSEQ multiplex PCR; TCRdb's copy has only in-frame clones and leaves some out. This sample carries roughly 48,000 clones, nearly 95% of them seen once, and the ten largest clones take over 0.45%. The source of the sample is a study of T cell changes during pregnancy in multiple sclerosis. The V end was cut by 6 bases, the J end by 4 bases, with 12 bases between. The CDR3 has 13 amino acids. Germline CDR1 is MNHEY and CDR2 is SMNVEV (reference sequence). The gene calls are TRBV27 and TRBJ1-1, with unresolved D. This TCR came from a female donor with multiple sclerosis, enrolled in a pregnancy study. Here the sequenced sample was CD4+ T cells from peripheral blood mononuclear cells, taken in the first trimester of pregnancy. CDR3 sequence reads: CASSPGFGTEAFF. CDR3 nucleotide sequence: TGTGCCAGCAGCCCTGGTTTCGGCACTGAAGCTTTCTTT.